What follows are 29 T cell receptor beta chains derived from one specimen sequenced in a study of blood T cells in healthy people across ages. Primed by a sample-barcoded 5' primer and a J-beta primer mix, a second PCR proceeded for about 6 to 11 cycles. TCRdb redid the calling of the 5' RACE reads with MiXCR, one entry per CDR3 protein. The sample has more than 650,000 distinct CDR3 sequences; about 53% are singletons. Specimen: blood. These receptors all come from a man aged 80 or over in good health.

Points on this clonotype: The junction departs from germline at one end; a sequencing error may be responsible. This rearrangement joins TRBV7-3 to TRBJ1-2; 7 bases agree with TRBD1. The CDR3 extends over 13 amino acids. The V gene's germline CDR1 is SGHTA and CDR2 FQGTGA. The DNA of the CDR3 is TGTGCCAGCAGCAAAGGGGGCGAGGATGGCCACACCTTC. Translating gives CASSKGGEDGHTF.

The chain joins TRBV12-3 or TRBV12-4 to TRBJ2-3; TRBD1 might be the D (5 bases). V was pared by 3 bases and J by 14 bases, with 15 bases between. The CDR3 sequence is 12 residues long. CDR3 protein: CASSFLDRYAYF. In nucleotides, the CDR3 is TGTGCCAGCAGTTTTCTAGACAGATACGCGTATTTT.

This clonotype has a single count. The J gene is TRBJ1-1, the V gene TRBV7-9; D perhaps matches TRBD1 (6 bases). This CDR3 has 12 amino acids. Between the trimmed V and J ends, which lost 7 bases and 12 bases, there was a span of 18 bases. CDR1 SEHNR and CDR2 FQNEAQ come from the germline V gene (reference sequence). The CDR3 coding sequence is TGTGCCAGCACCACGCCCCCCAGGGGACCTTTCTTT. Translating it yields CASTTPPRGPFF.

The CDR3 spells CASSLVTSGRSRYAYF. Written as DNA, the CDR3 is TGTGCCAGCAGTTTAGTAACTAGCGGGAGGAGCAGATACGCGTATTTT. The chain joins TRBV6-2 or TRBV6-3 to TRBJ2-3, with 12 nucleotides matching TRBD2. This CDR3 is 16 amino acids long. CDR1 is MNHEY, CDR2 SVGEGT, per germline. The ends lost 4 bases at V and 14 bases at J; junction bases unmatched: 16.

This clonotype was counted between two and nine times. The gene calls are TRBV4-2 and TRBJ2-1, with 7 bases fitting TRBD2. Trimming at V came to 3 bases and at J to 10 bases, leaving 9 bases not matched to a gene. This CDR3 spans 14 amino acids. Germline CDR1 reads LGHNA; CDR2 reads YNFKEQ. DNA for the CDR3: TGTGCCAGCAGCCAGCACCACAGCGGGGAGGAGCAGTTCTTC. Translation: CASSQHHSGEEQFF.

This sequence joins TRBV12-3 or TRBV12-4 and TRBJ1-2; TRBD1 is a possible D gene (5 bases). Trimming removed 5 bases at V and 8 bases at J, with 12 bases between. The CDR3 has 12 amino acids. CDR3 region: CASSPGGWGYTF. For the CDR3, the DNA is TGTGCCAGCAGTCCCGGGGGTTGGGGCTACACCTTC.

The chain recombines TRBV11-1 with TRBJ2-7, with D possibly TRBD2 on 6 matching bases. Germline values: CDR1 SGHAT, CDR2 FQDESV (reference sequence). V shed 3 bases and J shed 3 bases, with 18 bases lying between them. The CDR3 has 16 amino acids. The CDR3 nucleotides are TGTGCCAGCAGCTTCAACGGCGGGGTAGCACTCTACGAGCAGTACTTC. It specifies CASSFNGGVALYEQYF. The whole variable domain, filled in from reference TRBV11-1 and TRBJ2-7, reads EAEVAQSPRYKITEKSQAVAFWCDPISGHATLYWYRQILGQGPELLVQFQDESVVDDSQLPKDRFSAERLKGVDSTLKIQPAELGDSAMYLCASSFNGGVALYEQYFGPGTRLTVT.

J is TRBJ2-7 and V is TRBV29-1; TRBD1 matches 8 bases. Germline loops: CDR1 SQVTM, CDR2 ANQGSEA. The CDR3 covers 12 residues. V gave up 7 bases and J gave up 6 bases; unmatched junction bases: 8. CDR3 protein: CSARQGIGEQYF. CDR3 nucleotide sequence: TGCAGCGCCCGACAGGGGATCGGCGAGCAGTACTTC.

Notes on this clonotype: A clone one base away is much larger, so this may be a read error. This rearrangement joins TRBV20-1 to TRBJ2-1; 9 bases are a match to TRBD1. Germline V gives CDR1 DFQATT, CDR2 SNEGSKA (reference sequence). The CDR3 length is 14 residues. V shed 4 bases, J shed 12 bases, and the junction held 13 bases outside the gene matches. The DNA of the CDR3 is TGCAGTGCTACTACAGGGGGCGCAGGCCATGGGCAGTTCTTC. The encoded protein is CSATTGGAGHGQFF.

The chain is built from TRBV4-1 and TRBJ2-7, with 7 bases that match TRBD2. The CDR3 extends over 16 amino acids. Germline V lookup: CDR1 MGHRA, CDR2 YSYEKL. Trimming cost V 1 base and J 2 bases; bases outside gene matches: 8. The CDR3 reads CASSQVAQGGTYEQYF. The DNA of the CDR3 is TGCGCCAGCAGCCAAGTCGCCCAGGGAGGGACCTACGAGCAGTACTTC.

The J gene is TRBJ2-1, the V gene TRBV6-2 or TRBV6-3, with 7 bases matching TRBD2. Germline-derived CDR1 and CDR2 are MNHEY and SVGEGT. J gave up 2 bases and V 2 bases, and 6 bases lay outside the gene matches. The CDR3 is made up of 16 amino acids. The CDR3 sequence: CASSYLAEAPYNEQFF. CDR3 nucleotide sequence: TGTGCCAGCAGTTACCTAGCGGAGGCCCCCTACAATGAGCAGTTCTTC.

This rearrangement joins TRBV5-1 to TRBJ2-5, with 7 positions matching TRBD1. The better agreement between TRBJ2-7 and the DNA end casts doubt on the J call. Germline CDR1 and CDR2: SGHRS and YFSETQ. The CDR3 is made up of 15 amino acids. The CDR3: CASSLGLDRRSEQYF. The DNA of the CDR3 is TGCGCCAGCAGCTTGGGGCTGGACAGGAGGTCCGAGCAGTACTTC.

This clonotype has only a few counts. This CDR3 reads CSARDPGTKNIQYF. In DNA form, the CDR3 reads TGCAGTGCTAGAGATCCGGGGACCAAAAACATTCAGTACTTC. The chain uses TRBV20-1 and TRBJ2-4, with D possibly being TRBD2 (5 bases). Deletions cut 0 bases from V and 2 bases from J, with 8 bases between. This CDR3 contains 14 residues. The V gene's germline CDR1 is DFQATT and CDR2 SNEGSKA (reference sequence).

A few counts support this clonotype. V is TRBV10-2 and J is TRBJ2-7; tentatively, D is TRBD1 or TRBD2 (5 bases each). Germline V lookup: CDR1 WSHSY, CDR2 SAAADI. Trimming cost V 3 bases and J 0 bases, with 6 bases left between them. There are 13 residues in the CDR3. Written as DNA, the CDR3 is TGCGCCAGCAGTGAAGGGACCTCCTACGAGCAGTACTTC. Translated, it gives CASSEGTSYEQYF.

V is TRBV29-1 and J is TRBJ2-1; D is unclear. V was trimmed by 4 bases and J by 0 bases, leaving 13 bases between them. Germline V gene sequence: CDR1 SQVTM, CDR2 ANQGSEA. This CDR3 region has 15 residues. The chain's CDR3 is CSVADIQSSYNEQFF. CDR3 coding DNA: TGCAGCGTTGCTGACATCCAGAGCTCCTACAATGAGCAGTTCTTC.

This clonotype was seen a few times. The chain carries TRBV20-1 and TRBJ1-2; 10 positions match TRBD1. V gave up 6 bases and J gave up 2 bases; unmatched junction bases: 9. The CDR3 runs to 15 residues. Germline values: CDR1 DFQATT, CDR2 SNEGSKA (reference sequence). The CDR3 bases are TGCAGTGCCCAAGGCCGGGACAGGGGAAACTATGGCTACACCTTC. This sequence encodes CSAQGRDRGNYGYTF.

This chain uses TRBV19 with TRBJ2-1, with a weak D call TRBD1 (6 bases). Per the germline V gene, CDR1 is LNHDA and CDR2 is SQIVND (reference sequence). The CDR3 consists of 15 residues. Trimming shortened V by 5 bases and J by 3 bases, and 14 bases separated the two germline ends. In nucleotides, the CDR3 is TGTGCCAGTAGTCCAGCAAGGACAGACTACAATGAGCAGTTCTTC. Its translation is CASSPARTDYNEQFF.

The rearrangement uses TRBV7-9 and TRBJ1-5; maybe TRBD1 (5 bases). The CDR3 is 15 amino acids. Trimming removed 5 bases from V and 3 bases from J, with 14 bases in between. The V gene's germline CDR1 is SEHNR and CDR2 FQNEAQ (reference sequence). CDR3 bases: TGTGCCAGCAGCGGATCGACGGGGGTCAATCAGCCCCAGCATTTT. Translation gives CASSGSTGVNQPQHF.

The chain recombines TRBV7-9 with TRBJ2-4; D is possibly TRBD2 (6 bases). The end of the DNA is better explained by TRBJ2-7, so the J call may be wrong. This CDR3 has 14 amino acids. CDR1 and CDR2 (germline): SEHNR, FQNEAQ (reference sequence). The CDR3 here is CASSRGGVWGEQYF. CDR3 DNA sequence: TGTGCCAGCAGCCGGGGCGGGGTATGGGGCGAGCAGTACTTC.

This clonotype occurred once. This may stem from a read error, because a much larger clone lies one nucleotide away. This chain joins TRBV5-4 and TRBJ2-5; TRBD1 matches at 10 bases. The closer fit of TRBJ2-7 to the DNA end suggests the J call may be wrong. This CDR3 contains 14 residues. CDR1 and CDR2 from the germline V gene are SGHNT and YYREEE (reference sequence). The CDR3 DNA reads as TGTGCCAGCAGCCCCGGGACAGGGGACAACGAGCAGTACTTC. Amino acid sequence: CASSPGTGDNEQYF.

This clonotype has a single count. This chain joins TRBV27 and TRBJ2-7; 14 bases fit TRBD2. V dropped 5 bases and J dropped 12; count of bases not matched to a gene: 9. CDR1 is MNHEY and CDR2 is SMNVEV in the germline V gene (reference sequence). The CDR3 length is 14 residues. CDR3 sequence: CASSPGTSGSQWYF. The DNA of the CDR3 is TGTGCCAGCAGTCCCGGGACTAGCGGGAGTCAATGGTACTTC.

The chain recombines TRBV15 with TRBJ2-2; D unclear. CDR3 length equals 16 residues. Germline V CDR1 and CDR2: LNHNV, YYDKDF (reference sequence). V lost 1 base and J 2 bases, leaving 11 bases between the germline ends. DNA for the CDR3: TGTGCCACCAGCAGAGCAAGCGCTATTAACACCGGGGAGCTGTTTTTT. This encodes CATSRASAINTGELFF.

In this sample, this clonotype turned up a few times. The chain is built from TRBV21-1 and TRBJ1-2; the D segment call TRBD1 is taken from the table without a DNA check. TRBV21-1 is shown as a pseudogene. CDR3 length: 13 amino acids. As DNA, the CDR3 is TGTGCCAGCAGACAGGGTAACCCCTATGGCTACACCTTC. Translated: CASRQGNPYGYTF.

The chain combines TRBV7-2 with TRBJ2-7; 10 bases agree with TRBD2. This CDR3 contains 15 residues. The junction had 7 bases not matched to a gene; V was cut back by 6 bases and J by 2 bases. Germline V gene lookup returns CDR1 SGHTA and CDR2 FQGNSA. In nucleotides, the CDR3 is TGTGCCAGCAGAAGACGGACTAGCGGCACCTACGAGCAGTACTTC. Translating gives CASRRRTSGTYEQYF.

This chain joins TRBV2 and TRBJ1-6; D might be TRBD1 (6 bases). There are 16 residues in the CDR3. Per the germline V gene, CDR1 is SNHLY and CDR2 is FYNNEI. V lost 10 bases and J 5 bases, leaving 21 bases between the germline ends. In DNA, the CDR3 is TGTGCCATCCACGGTCGGGGGGCGAAAAATAATTCACCCCTCCACTTT. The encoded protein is CAIHGRGAKNNSPLHF.

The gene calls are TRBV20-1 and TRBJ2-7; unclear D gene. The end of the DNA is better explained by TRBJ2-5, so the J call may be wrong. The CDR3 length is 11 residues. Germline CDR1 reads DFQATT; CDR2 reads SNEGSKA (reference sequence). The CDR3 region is CSVMPKETQYF. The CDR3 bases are TGCAGTGTCATGCCGAAAGAGACCCAGTACTTC.

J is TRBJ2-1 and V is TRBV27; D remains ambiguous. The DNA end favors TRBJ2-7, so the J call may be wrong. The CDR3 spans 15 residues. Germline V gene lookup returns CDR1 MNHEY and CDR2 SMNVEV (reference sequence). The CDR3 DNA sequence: TGTGCCAGCAGTTATATCGGAGAGTCCTACAATGAGCAGTACTTC. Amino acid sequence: CASSYIGESYNEQYF.

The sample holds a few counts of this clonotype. CDR3 sequence (DNA): TGCAGCGTTGGCCCCCTAGGGTCCGCATCGGGGGAGCAGTACTTC. Protein product: CSVGPLGSASGEQYF. The V and J genes are TRBV29-1 and TRBJ2-7; D is possibly TRBD2 (5 bases). Trimming took 4 bases from V and 7 from J, leaving 23 bases between them. Germline CDR1 SQVTM, CDR2 ANQGSEA. The CDR3 contains 15 residues.

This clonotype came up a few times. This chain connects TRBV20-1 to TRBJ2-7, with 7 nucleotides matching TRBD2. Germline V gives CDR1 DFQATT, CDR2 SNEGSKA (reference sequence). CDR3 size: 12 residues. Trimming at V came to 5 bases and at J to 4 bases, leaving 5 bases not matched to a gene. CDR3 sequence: CSALGREYEQYF. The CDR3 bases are TGCAGTGCTCTGGGGCGGGAGTACGAGCAGTACTTC.